These T cell receptor beta chains were read from a single sample in a study of T cells in Graves' hyperthyroidism and ophthalmopathy. TCRdb called the multiplex PCR reads again in MiXCR, with one record for every CDR3 protein. The sample lists 500,000 to 600,000 distinct CDR3 sequences, 40% to 50% seen once, with 44% in the top ten. The sample taken for sequencing was peripheral blood or thyroid tissue (not recorded which). The source of these receptors is an adult woman with Graves' disease, either hyperthyroidism or ophthalmopathy (not recorded which). CDR3s include the opening cysteine and the closing phenylalanine or tryptophan. D genes are given only for firm matches. Clone size appears in some rows only: once, few, many, or a class for an expanded clone.

few,TRBJ2-7,15,TRBV7-9,NA,CASSLRRGQDYEQYF,TGTGCCAGCAGCTTGAGGAGGGGGCAGGACTACGAGCAGTACTTC
many,TRBJ2-7,13,TRBV10-2,NA,CASRTGFAYEQYF,TGCGCCAGCAGGACGGGATTTGCCTACGAGCAGTACTTC
NA,TRBJ1-6,16,TRBV12-3/TRBV12-4,TRBD1,CASSLDRDIGGSPLHF,TGTGCCAGCAGTCTGGACAGGGACATCGGGGGTTCACCCCTCCACTTT
few,TRBJ1-5,15,TRBV20-1,NA,CSARENWAVNQPQHF,TGCAGTGCTAGAGAAAACTGGGCTGTAAATCAGCCCCAGCATTTT
NA,TRBJ1-6,15,TRBV7-9,TRBD1,CASRGTGGSSSPLHF,TGTGCCAGCAGAGGGACAGGTGGGAGCAGTTCACCCCTCCACTTT
NA,TRBJ2-7,12,TRBV12-3/TRBV12-4,TRBD1,CASSIEPGQGIF,TGTGCCAGCAGTATCGAACCGGGACAGGGTATCTTC
few,TRBJ2-7,14,TRBV27,NA,CASSQIDYPLEQYF,TGTGCCAGCAGCCAAATCGACTACCCCCTCGAGCAGTACTTC
few,TRBJ2-7,11,TRBV29-1,NA,CSLGGSDEQYF,TGCAGCTTAGGGGGATCAGACGAGCAGTACTTC
many,TRBJ1-3,12,TRBV10-3,NA,CAVSPAGNTIYF,TGTGCCGTTTCTCCAGCTGGAAACACCATATATTTT
few,TRBJ1-6,12,TRBV20-1,NA,CSVRRASSPLHF,TGCAGTGTTCGTCGGGCTAGTTCACCCCTCCACTTT
NA,TRBJ1-4,14,TRBV11-2,NA,CASSSPGVYEKLFF,TGTGCCAGCAGCTCACCCGGGGTGTATGAAAAACTGTTTTTT
once,TRBJ2-2,18,TRBV9,TRBD1,CASSVNFLARGRTGELFF,TGTGCCAGCAGCGTAAACTTTCTGGCCAGGGGGCGAACCGGGGAGCTGTTTTTT
many,TRBJ1-5,14,TRBV20-1,TRBD1,CSAPGTGGYQPQHF,TGCAGTGCGCCCGGGACAGGGGGCTATCAGCCCCAGCATTTT
NA,TRBJ1-1,11,TRBV20-1,NA,CSARQRGEAFF,TGCAGTGCTCGACAGAGGGGTGAAGCTTTCTTT
NA,TRBJ2-2,16,TRBV7-9,NA,CASSPSGFANTGELFF,TGTGCCAGCAGTCCCTCGGGGTTCGCGAACACCGGGGAGCTGTTTTTT
NA,TRBJ2-6,15,TRBV7-9,NA,CASSIGNSGANVLTF,TGCGCCAGCAGCATAGGGAACTCTGGGGCCAACGTCCTGACTTTC
NA,TRBJ2-7,15,TRBV3-1,NA,CASSQGWDGTYEQYF,TGTGCCAGCAGCCAAGGTTGGGACGGAACCTACGAGCAGTACTTC
few,TRBJ1-1,17,TRBV7-6,TRBD1,CASRRRTGVRWDTEAFF,TGTGCCAGCAGGAGACGGACAGGGGTAAGATGGGACACTGAAGCTTTCTTT
NA,TRBJ1-1,16,TRBV7-2,NA,CASRKSQGLNDGEAFF,TGTGCCAGCAGAAAGAGTCAGGGTCTGAATGATGGTGAAGCTTTCTTT
NA,TRBJ2-7,14,TRBV4-3,NA,CASSPDYGVYEQYF,TGCGCCAGCAGCCCGGACTATGGGGTTTACGAGCAGTACTTC
few,TRBJ1-1,15,TRBV19,TRBD1,CASSSETGLNTEAFF,TGTGCCAGTAGTTCAGAGACAGGGCTGAACACTGAAGCTTTCTTT
NA,TRBJ1-5,13,TRBV7-2,NA,CASSRSRDQPQHF,TGTGCCAGCAGCCGAAGTAGAGATCAGCCCCAGCATTTT
few,TRBJ1-2,10,TRBV29-1,NA,CSVLTRGYTF,TGCAGCGTGCTGACGCGTGGCTACACCTTC
NA,TRBJ2-6,13,TRBV11-1,NA,CASSLIGGNVLTF,TGTGCCAGCAGCTTAATAGGGGGTAACGTCCTGACTTTC
NA,TRBJ2-2,15,TRBV15,TRBD1,CATSRGTGNTGELFF,TGTGCCACCAGCAGAGGGACAGGGAACACCGGGGAGCTGTTTTTT
few,TRBJ2-2,15,TRBV20-1,TRBD1,CSVVRGTGNTGELFF,TGCAGTGTGGTTAGGGGGACAGGGAACACCGGGGAGCTGTTTTTT
few,TRBJ1-6,14,TRBV13,TRBD1,CASSFSTGGSPLHF,TGTGCCAGCAGCTTCTCGACAGGGGGTTCACCCCTCCACTTT
once,TRBJ1-6,14,TRBV7-2,NA,CASSHSGTRTPLHF,TGTGCCAGCAGCCACTCGGGGACCCGCACACCCCTCCACTTT
many,TRBJ2-7,14,TRBV5-1,TRBD1,CASSLDRGIYEQYF,TGCGCCAGCAGCTTGGACAGGGGAATCTACGAGCAGTACTTC
few,TRBJ2-7,17,TRBV4-2,TRBD2,CASSHVSGGGSTYEQYF,TGTGCCAGCAGCCATGTGTCCGGCGGGGGATCAACCTACGAGCAGTACTTC
many,TRBJ2-7,15,TRBV19,TRBD2,CASSQLASSSYEQYF,TGTGCCAGTAGCCAACTAGCGTCGAGCTCCTACGAGCAGTACTTC
NA,TRBJ2-5,13,TRBV11-1,NA,CASSALGPETQYF,TGTGCCAGCAGCGCCTTGGGCCCGGAGACCCAGTACTTC
few,TRBJ1-2,15,TRBV27,TRBD1,CASSFTQGAGYGYTF,TGTGCCAGCAGTTTCACTCAGGGGGCGGGCTATGGCTACACCTTC
NA,TRBJ2-7,12,TRBV29-1,TRBD1,CSAGTGGWEQYF,TGCAGCGCAGGGACAGGGGGCTGGGAGCAGTACTTC
few,TRBJ1-1,14,TRBV2,NA,CASSDNGMNTEAFF,TGTGCCAGCAGTGATAACGGAATGAACACTGAAGCTTTCTTT
many,TRBJ2-6,14,TRBV7-9,TRBD1,CASSFLFRGHVGAF,TGTGCCAGCAGCTTTCTGTTCAGGGGGCATGTGGGGGCTTTC
NA,TRBJ1-5,13,TRBV12-3/TRBV12-4,NA,CASTSQGRQPQHF,TGTGCCAGCACCTCGCAGGGGCGACAGCCCCAGCATTTT
NA,TRBJ2-2,12,TRBV5-1,NA,CASHPPSGELFF,TGCGCCAGCCACCCTCCATCAGGGGAGCTGTTTTTT
many,TRBJ2-5,18,TRBV7-9,TRBD2,CASSLDRLAGVMVETQYF,TGTGCCAGCAGCTTAGATCGACTAGCGGGAGTAATGGTAGAGACCCAGTACTTC
NA,TRBJ2-7,15,TRBV6-1,TRBD2,CASSGLAGGLREQYF,TGTGCCAGCAGTGGACTAGCGGGAGGGCTACGAGAGCAGTACTTC
few,TRBJ2-5,13,TRBV27,TRBD1,CASSVGQAETQYF,TGTGCCAGCAGTGTCGGACAGGCGGAGACCCAGTACTTC
few,TRBJ1-1,17,TRBV10-2,NA,CASSQVGAGIMNTEAFF,TGTGCCAGCAGCCAAGTAGGCGCCGGGATAATGAACACTGAAGCTTTCTTT
NA,TRBJ2-7,15,TRBV7-2,TRBD2,CASSSPAGAQYEQYF,TGTGCCAGCAGCTCCCCAGCGGGAGCGCAATACGAGCAGTACTTC
NA,TRBJ1-2,14,TRBV15,TRBD1,CATSAGQGAYGYTF,TGTGCCACCAGCGCTGGACAGGGTGCCTATGGCTACACCTTC
many,TRBJ2-6,15,TRBV11-1,NA,CASSLGNRGANVLTF,TGTGCCAGCAGCTTAGGAAATAGGGGGGCCAACGTCCTGACTTTC
NA,TRBJ2-5,14,TRBV29-1,TRBD2,CSVGLAGGVETQYF,TGCAGCGTTGGACTAGCGGGGGGCGTGGAGACCCAGTACTTC
NA,TRBJ1-1,16,TRBV10-1,NA,CASSESNDPRGTEAFF,TGCGCCAGCAGTGAGTCCAACGACCCAAGGGGCACTGAAGCTTTCTTT
many,TRBJ2-7,14,TRBV6-2/TRBV6-3,NA,CASSHPDFSHEQYF,TGTGCCAGCAGTCACCCGGACTTCTCCCACGAGCAGTACTTC
many,TRBJ1-1,14,TRBV12-3/TRBV12-4,NA,CASSFQQTGTEAFF,TGTGCCAGCAGTTTCCAGCAGACGGGCACTGAAGCTTTCTTT
many,TRBJ2-7,15,TRBV4-3,TRBD2,CASSPETSGIYEQYF,TGCGCCAGCAGCCCCGAGACTAGCGGGATTTACGAGCAGTACTTC
NA,TRBJ2-5,16,TRBV25-1,NA,CASVAPQAGRWETQYF,TGTGCCAGCGTTGCCCCCCAGGCGGGGCGCTGGGAGACCCAGTACTTC
NA,TRBJ2-6,12,TRBV12-3/TRBV12-4,NA,CASSMRTDVLTF,TGTGCCAGCAGTATGCGGACCGACGTCCTGACTTTC
NA,TRBJ2-7,13,TRBV6-1,NA,CASRDSNSYEQYF,TGTGCCAGCAGGGACAGCAACTCCTACGAGCAGTACTTC
many,TRBJ2-7,14,TRBV12-3/TRBV12-4,TRBD2,CASSFFGTSHEQYF,TGTGCCAGCAGTTTTTTCGGGACTAGCCACGAGCAGTACTTC
NA,TRBJ2-5,13,TRBV10-3,NA,CATAKREQETQYF,TGTGCCACCGCTAAACGGGAGCAAGAGACCCAGTACTTC
few,TRBJ2-2,15,TRBV6-2/TRBV6-3,TRBD1,CASLKGQGYTGELFF,TGTGCCAGCCTAAAGGGACAGGGGTACACCGGGGAGCTGTTTTTT
few,TRBJ1-6,16,TRBV11-2,NA,CASSHVRTTDNSPLHF,TGTGCCAGCAGCCACGTACGGACAACAGATAATTCACCCCTCCACTTT
once,TRBJ2-1,14,TRBV24-1,TRBD2,CATREASGSIEQFF,TGTGCCACCAGGGAGGCTAGCGGGAGTATTGAGCAGTTCTTC
NA,TRBJ2-7,14,TRBV4-2,NA,CASSQALNEGEQYF,TGTGCCAGCAGCCAAGCACTCAACGAGGGGGAGCAGTACTTC